This entry lists 8 T cell receptor beta chains sequenced from one sample in a study of blood T cells in healthy people across ages. Together with a sample-barcoded 5' primer, a J-beta primer mix was included in a second PCR lasting roughly 6 to 12 cycles. A single record per CDR3 protein comes from TCRdb applying MiXCR to the 5' RACE reads. The repertoire holds about 570,000 distinct CDR3 sequences, with 25% to 35% as singletons. These data were likewise used in another study, on T cells of mothers and their children.

The source material was blood. These receptor sequences come from a boy aged 2-9 years in good health.

The chain carries TRBV7-9 and TRBJ2-7; D call uncertain. The CDR3 loop spans 11 amino acids. In germline, CDR1 is SEHNR, CDR2 FQNEAQ (reference sequence). V was shortened by 2 bases and J by 7 bases, with 6 bases between the two germline ends. CDR3 loop: CASSLRSEQYF. As DNA, the CDR3 is TGTGCCAGCAGCTTAAGGTCGGAGCAGTACTTC.

The rearrangement joins TRBV20-1 to TRBJ2-7; D is perhaps TRBD1 (6 bases). Trimming took off 0 bases at V and 0 bases at J, with 12 bases between the two ends. Germline CDR1 is DFQATT and CDR2 is SNEGSKA (reference sequence). CDR3 length: 15 amino acids. CDR3 region: CSARDRGSYSYEQYF. The CDR3 DNA reads TGCAGTGCTAGAGACAGGGGATCCTACTCCTACGAGCAGTACTTC.

This clonotype has only one observation. One junction end does not reproduce the germline sequence, and a read error may be involved. The chain is built from TRBV6-5 and TRBJ1-5; D is unresolved. The germline V gene encodes CDR1 MNHEY and CDR2 SVGAGI. This CDR3 is 17 amino acids long. The CDR3 region is CASSYSRRGVSNQPQHF. CDR3 nucleotide sequence: TGTGCCAGCAGTTACAGTCGAAGAGGAGTTAGCAATCAGCCTCAGCATTTT.

This clonotype was seen only once. One end of the junction does not line up with germline, which may come from a read error. The genes are TRBV20-1 and TRBJ2-7; 11 bases agree with TRBD2. The CDR3 sequence is 15 residues long. Looked up from germline, CDR1 is DFQATT and CDR2 is SNEGSKA (reference sequence). The CDR3 DNA follows: TGCAGTACTAGAGAACGACTAGCGGGAAGGTACGAGCAGTACTTC. It translates to CSTRERLAGRYEQYF.

In regard to this clonotype: Being one base from a much bigger clone, this may be a read error. The rearrangement links TRBV7-9 to TRBJ2-7, with a tentative D call TRBD1 (6 bases). The assigned J gene may be wrong: the sequence end matches TRBJ2-5 better. Germline-derived CDR1 and CDR2 are SEHNR and FQNEAQ (reference sequence). CDR3 length equals 13 residues. The CDR3 DNA reads as TGTGCCAGCAGCCCCTGGGGGCGGGAGACCCAGTACTTC. Its protein product is CASSPWGRETQYF.

This clonotype was seen a few times. The rearrangement uses TRBV7-9 and TRBJ1-5, with D unclear. This CDR3 contains 13 residues. Trimming left V 6 bases short and J 6 bases short, with 12 bases between. The germline V gene has CDR1 SEHNR and CDR2 FQNEAQ (reference sequence). The CDR3 here is CASSGVSGQPQHF. CDR3 coding DNA: TGTGCCAGCAGTGGGGTCTCGGGTCAGCCCCAGCATTTT.

The chain is built from TRBV20-1 and TRBJ2-3; D remains ambiguous. Germline CDR1 is DFQATT and CDR2 is SNEGSKA (reference sequence). The V end was cut by 2 bases, the J end by 0 bases, with 9 bases between. The CDR3 covers 14 residues. In nucleotides, the CDR3 is TGCAGTGCTAGATCTCCCACTAGCACAGATACGCAGTATTTT. Its protein product is CSARSPTSTDTQYF.

This chain connects TRBV13 to TRBJ2-7, with a tentative D call TRBD2 (7 bases). Trimming left V 3 bases short and J 1 base short, with 16 bases between. The CDR3 totals 16 residues. Germline values: CDR1 PRHDT, CDR2 FYEKMQ (reference sequence). The CDR3 region is CASSFGGGQNSYEQYF. Here the CDR3 DNA reads TGTGCCAGCAGCTTCGGCGGGGGCCAAAATTCCTACGAGCAGTACTTC.